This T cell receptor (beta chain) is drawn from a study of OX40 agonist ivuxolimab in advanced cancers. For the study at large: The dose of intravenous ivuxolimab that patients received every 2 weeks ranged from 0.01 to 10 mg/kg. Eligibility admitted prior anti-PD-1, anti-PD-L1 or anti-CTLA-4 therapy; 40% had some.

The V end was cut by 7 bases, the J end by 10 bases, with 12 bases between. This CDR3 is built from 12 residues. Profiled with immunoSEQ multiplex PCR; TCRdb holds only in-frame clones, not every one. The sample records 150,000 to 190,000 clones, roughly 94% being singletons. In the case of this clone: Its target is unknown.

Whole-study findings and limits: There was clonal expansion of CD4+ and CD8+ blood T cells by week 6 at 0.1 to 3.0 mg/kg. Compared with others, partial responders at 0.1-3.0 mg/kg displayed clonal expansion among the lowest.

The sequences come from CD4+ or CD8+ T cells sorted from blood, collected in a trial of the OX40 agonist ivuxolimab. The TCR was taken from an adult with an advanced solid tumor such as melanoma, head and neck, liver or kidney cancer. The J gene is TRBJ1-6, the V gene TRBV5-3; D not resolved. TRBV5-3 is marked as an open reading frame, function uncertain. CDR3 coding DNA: TGTGCCAGATGGGCTCCAGGATCACCCCTCCACTTT. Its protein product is CARWAPGSPLHF.